This is a list of T cell receptor beta chains from one sample in a study of T cell responses to AZD1222 COVID-19 vaccine. The data were produced by immunoSEQ multiplex PCR, yet TCRdb's version contains in-frame clones alone and is incomplete. The data show about 200,000 clones, 80% to 95% seen once. The source material was peripheral blood, sampled 28 days after the second AZD1222 dose. The receptors come from an adult who received the AZD1222 COVID-19 vaccine. Both conserved end residues are part of each CDR3. A D gene is named only where the DNA matches it firmly. Only some rows state a clone size, as once, few, many or a class for expanded clones.

D gene	V gene	clone size	J gene	CDR3 DNA	CDR3 protein
TRBD1	TRBV6-1	.	TRBJ1-1	TGTGCCAGCAGTGATGCCTGGACAGGGGGCACTGAAGCTTTCTTT	CASSDAWTGGTEAFF
.	TRBV4-3	.	TRBJ2-1	TGCGCCAGCAGCCAAGAATTCCGGAATGAGCAGTTCTTC	CASSQEFRNEQFF
.	TRBV6-4	.	TRBJ1-5	TGTGCCAGCAGTTCGAGGGAGGGTCAGCCCCAGCATTTT	CASSSREGQPQHF
TRBD1	TRBV3-1/TRBV3-2	.	TRBJ1-2	TGTGCCAGCGGGGGAAGGACAGGGGATGGCTACACCTTC	CASGGRTGDGYTF
.	TRBV3-1/TRBV3-2	once	TRBJ1-2	TGTGCCAGCAGCCATGGGACTGATAACTATGGCTACACCTTC	CASSHGTDNYGYTF
.	TRBV6-5	.	TRBJ1-4	TGTGCCAGCAGTTACGGGCAGGGACGGGAAAAACTGTTTTTT	CASSYGQGREKLFF
.	TRBV24-1	.	TRBJ1-2	TGTGCCACCAGTTCATCAGGGACCGGCTACACCTTC	CATSSSGTGYTF
.	TRBV7-9	.	TRBJ1-3	TGTGCCAGCAGCTCTCCGACCCGAACTGGAAACACCATATATTTT	CASSSPTRTGNTIYF
.	TRBV19	.	TRBJ2-5	TGTGCCAGTAGTAGGGGGGCCGGGCTTGGGACCCAGTACTTC	CASSRGAGLGTQYF
.	TRBV3-1/TRBV3-2	.	TRBJ1-2	TGTGCCAGCAGCCCAGAGTGGGAGGATGGCTACACCTTC	CASSPEWEDGYTF
.	TRBV5-4	.	TRBJ1-3	TGTGCCAGCAGCATACCAGGAGTCTCTGGAAACACCATATATTTT	CASSIPGVSGNTIYF
.	TRBV7-2	.	TRBJ2-1	TGTGCCAGCAGCTTAGTGCTAACCGCTGCTGGTGAGCAGTTCTTC	CASSLVLTAAGEQFF
.	TRBV25-1	once	TRBJ1-1	TGTGCCAGCAGTGAAACCGCAGGATACACTGAAGCTTTCTTT	CASSETAGYTEAFF
.	TRBV5-1	.	TRBJ2-2	TGCGCCAGCAGCTACGCCGGGTCAAACACCGGGGAGCTGTTTTTT	CASSYAGSNTGELFF
TRBD2	TRBV9	.	TRBJ2-2	TGTGCCAGCAGCGATCGCGGGGGGGCCGGGGAGCTGTTTTTT	CASSDRGGAGELFF
.	TRBV15	.	TRBJ2-3	TGTGCCACCAGCAGAGTTAGCACAGATACGCAGTATTTT	CATSRVSTDTQYF
.	TRBV7-2	once	TRBJ1-2	TGTGCCAGCAGCCCCCAGGGTGCAGGGGGCTACACCTTC	CASSPQGAGGYTF
TRBD1	TRBV5-1	once	TRBJ1-1	TGCGCCAGCAGCAGGGACAGGGGTGACACTGAAGCTTTCTTT	CASSRDRGDTEAFF
TRBD2	TRBV11-2	.	TRBJ2-7	TGTGCCAGCAGCCCCCGGGGGGCCTACGAGCAGTACTTC	CASSPRGAYEQYF
.	TRBV7-2	.	TRBJ2-1	TGTGCCAGCAGCTTAAGTTCGGCCTCCTACAATGAGCAGTTCTTC	CASSLSSASYNEQFF
TRBD2	TRBV13	.	TRBJ2-1	TGTGCCAGCAGCCCTTCCCGGACTAGCGGGGGCTACAATGAGCAGTTCTTC	CASSPSRTSGGYNEQFF
.	TRBV11-3	.	TRBJ1-2	TGTGCCAGCAGCTTTAAAGGGGAGTTGATGGCTGGCTATGGCTACACCTTC	CASSFKGELMAGYGYTF
.	TRBV6-2/TRBV6-3	.	TRBJ2-1	TGTGCCAGCAGTACGGACAGTCAGAATGAGCAGTTCTTC	CASSTDSQNEQFF
.	TRBV2	.	TRBJ1-4	TGTGCCAGCAGCTTATTAGTTCTAGATAATGAAAAACTGTTTTTT	CASSLLVLDNEKLFF
.	TRBV14	.	TRBJ1-4	TGTGCCAGCAGCCAAGGACTACAGCTTAATGAAAAACTGTTTTTT	CASSQGLQLNEKLFF
.	TRBV9	.	TRBJ1-6	TGTGCCAGCAGCCTGGCAGGCTATAATTCACCCCTCCACTTT	CASSLAGYNSPLHF
.	TRBV2	.	TRBJ1-5	TGTGCCAGCAGTGGGACTGCAAATCAGCCCCAGCATTTT	CASSGTANQPQHF
TRBD2	TRBV5-1	.	TRBJ2-3	TGCGCCAGCAGCTTGGCCAAGATAGCGGGGGGGCCAGATACGCAGTATTTT	CASSLAKIAGGPDTQYF
.	TRBV2	.	TRBJ1-1	TGTGCCAGCAATAACAGGGTGAACACTGAAGCTTTCTTT	CASNNRVNTEAFF
TRBD1	TRBV6-6	.	TRBJ2-3	TGTGCCAGCAGTCGGGACAGGGGGCTCACAGATACGCAGTATTTT	CASSRDRGLTDTQYF
TRBD2	TRBV4-3	.	TRBJ2-7	TGCGCCAGCAGCCGCCAGATGCCGGGACTAGAGGGGGGTTACGAGCAGTACTTC	CASSRQMPGLEGGYEQYF
.	TRBV7-9	.	TRBJ2-2	TGTGCCAGCAGCTCAACGGGGATTAGCTCGCTCACCGGGGAGCTGTTTTTT	CASSSTGISSLTGELFF
.	TRBV7-9	.	TRBJ2-5	TGTGCCAGCAGCGAACGAATAGGGCCCCAAGAGACCCAGTACTTC	CASSERIGPQETQYF
TRBD1	TRBV19	.	TRBJ1-4	TGTGCCAGTAGTCCGTGGACAGGGGCCCCAACTAATGAAAAACTGTTTTTT	CASSPWTGAPTNEKLFF
TRBD1	TRBV5-1	.	TRBJ1-6	TGCGCCAGCAGCACGGGACAGTATTCCCACCTGGGGAATTCACCCCTCCACTTT	CASSTGQYSHLGNSPLHF
.	TRBV4-3	.	TRBJ1-4	TGCGCCAGCAGCCAGGGGACGGGTGAAAAACTGTTTTTT	CASSQGTGEKLFF
.	TRBV19	few	TRBJ1-2	TGTGCCAGTAGTAAAAAGGGGCGAGGCTACACCTTC	CASSKKGRGYTF
.	TRBV6-1	.	TRBJ2-7	TGTGCCAGCAGTGAAGGTCCGTACGAGCAGTACTTC	CASSEGPYEQYF
.	TRBV29-1	.	TRBJ2-3	TGCAGCGCTGTGCGAGCGGCTAGCACAGATACGCAGTATTTT	CSAVRAASTDTQYF
TRBD2	TRBV4-2	.	TRBJ2-1	TGTGCCAGCAGCCAAGGGGGGCTAGCGGGTCTATTGGGCAATGAGCAGTTCTTC	CASSQGGLAGLLGNEQFF
.	TRBV6-5	.	TRBJ1-2	TGTGCCAGCAGACAAGGAGCTGGGGATGGCTACACCTTC	CASRQGAGDGYTF